The clone carrying this T cell receptor beta chain was picked up many times. Its target is unknown. The entry originates in a study of CD8+CD57+ T cells in acquired aplastic anemia. Study-wide findings and caveats: Between the patient and control groups, CD8+ Simpson's diversity did not differ significantly.

Trimming removed 4 bases from V and 8 bases from J, with 9 bases in between. Germline V gene lookup returns CDR1 SEHNR and CDR2 FQNEAQ (reference sequence). The CDR3 runs to 12 residues. Patients sequenced had flow cytometry evidence of CD8+CD57+ cell expansion. There was no therapy given to any patient before the blood sampling took place. Genomic DNA, serving as template, underwent TCR beta VDJ and CDR3 profiling. Each CDR3 protein is one row after TCRdb ran MiXCR on the reads. The sample shows fewer than 250,000 distinct CDR3 sequences, more than 40% of them seen only once. The chain joins TRBV7-9 to TRBJ2-1; possible D gene TRBD2, 5 bases. Sequenced input: sorted CD4+, CD8+, or CD8+CD57+ T cells (not recorded which) from PBMCs. The TCR originated in a human donor with aplastic anemia. CDR3 region: CASSSWTYEQFF. In DNA, the CDR3 is TGTGCCAGCAGCTCCTGGACTTATGAGCAGTTCTTC.